This TCR beta chain was identified during a study of blood T cell repertoires in COVID-19. Germline V CDR1 and CDR2: MDHEN, SYDVKM. CDR3 length equals 14 residues. Trimming removed 5 bases from V and 5 bases from J; junction bases left unmatched: 3. In the source study's methods: Nucleated cell number was recorded as an estimate derived from reference gene primer amplification. Clones were sequenced by immunoSEQ multiplex PCR, and TCRdb holds only the in-frame ones, with some missing. From that table come the V and J calls and clone size; the DNA was used to work out D and trimming. The sample lists 39,000 or so clones, around 83% occurring once.

This receptor was taken from a woman aged 80 or older with active or convalescent COVID-19. Source material: peripheral blood. The chain joins TRBV28 to TRBJ1-5, with TRBD1 matching over 10 bases. The CDR3 DNA is TGTGCCAGCAGTCCCGGACAGGGGGATCAGCCCCAGCATTTT. Translated, it gives CASSPGQGDQPQHF.